This T cell receptor beta chain appears in the sequencing data of a study of cytomegalovirus exposure and HLA in healthy donors. Study information: Of roughly 400 genotyped donors, 80% to 85% grouped in the Caucasian-associated ancestry cluster.

This clone was detected a few times. With 60 Vbeta and 13 Jbeta primers, the PCR was carried out. As handled by the study authors: An analysis that came later counted tens of millions of unique TCR beta chains, approximately 11 million shared. The protocol was immunoSEQ multiplex PCR, while the TCRdb copy is restricted to in-frame clones and leaves out a portion. V, J and clone size reflect that table, while D and trimming were determined from the DNA. The data hold some 140,000 clones, with 55% to 80% observed a single time. Participants comprised healthy donors of bone marrow. Germline lookup yields CDR1 ENHRY and CDR2 SYGVKD. This CDR3 region has 17 residues. The J segment lost 1 base and the V segment lost 3 bases, leaving 8 bases of the junction unmatched.

This TCR was recovered from a woman between 35 and 50 years old in good health and CMV-seronegative. The sample consisted of PBMCs. The chain is built from TRBV10-3 and TRBJ2-3, with TRBD1 matching over 9 bases. CDR3 DNA: TGTGCCATCAGTGAATCCCAGGGACAGGGAGGCACAGATACGCAGTATTTT. It encodes CAISESQGQGGTDTQYF.